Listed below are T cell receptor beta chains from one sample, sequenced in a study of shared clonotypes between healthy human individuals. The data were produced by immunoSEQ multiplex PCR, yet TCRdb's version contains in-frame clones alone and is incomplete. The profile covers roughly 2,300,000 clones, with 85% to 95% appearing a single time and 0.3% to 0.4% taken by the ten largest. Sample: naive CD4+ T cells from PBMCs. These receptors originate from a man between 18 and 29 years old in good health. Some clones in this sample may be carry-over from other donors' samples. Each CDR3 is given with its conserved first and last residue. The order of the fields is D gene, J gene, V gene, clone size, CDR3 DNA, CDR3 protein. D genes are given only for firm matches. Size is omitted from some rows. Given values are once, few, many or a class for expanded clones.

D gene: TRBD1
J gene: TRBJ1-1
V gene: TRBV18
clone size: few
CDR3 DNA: TGTGCCAGCTCACCACGGACAGGGAGTTTCGGGCCTGAAGCTTTCTTT
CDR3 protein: CASSPRTGSFGPEAFF

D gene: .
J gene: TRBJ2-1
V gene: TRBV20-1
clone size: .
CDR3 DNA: TGCAGTGCTCCAAGACTAGGTGAGCAGTTCTTC
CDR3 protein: CSAPRLGEQFF

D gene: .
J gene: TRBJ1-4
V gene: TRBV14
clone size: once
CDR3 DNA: TGTGCCAGCAGCCAAGATAACCCCGGGGGGGGCGAAAAACTGTTTTTT
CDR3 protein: CASSQDNPGGGEKLFF

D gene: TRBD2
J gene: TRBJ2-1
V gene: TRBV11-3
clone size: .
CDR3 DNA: TGTGCCAGCAGTAAGACTAGCGGGAGAGCAAATGAGCAGTTCTTC
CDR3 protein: CASSKTSGRANEQFF

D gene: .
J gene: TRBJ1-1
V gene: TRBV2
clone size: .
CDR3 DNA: TGTGCCAGCGAGTCTAACAGGGACACTGAAGCTTTCTTT
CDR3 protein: CASESNRDTEAFF

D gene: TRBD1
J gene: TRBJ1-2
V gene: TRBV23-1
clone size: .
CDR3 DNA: TGCGCCAGCAGTCACATCACCGGGACAGGGGATCTCGGCTACACCTTC
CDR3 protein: CASSHITGTGDLGYTF

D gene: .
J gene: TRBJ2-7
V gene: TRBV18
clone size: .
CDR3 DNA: TGTGCCAGCTCACCGACTCGACAGCCCTACGAGCAGTACTTC
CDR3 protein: CASSPTRQPYEQYF

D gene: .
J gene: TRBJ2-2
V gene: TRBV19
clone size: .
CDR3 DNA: TGTGCCAGTAGCAAGACAGTCCTCGGGGAGCTGTTTTTT
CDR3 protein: CASSKTVLGELFF

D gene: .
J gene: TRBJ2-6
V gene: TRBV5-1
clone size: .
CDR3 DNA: TGCGCCAGCAGCTTGGGGGGTAACTCTGGGGCCAACGTCCTGACTTTC
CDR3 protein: CASSLGGNSGANVLTF

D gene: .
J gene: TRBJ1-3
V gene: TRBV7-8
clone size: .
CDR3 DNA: TGTGCCAGCAGCTTAGCGCGGCTTACCAACTCTGGAAACACCATATATTTT
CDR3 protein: CASSLARLTNSGNTIYF

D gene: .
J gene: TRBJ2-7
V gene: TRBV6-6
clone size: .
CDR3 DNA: TGTGCCAGCAGGGGATGGACCGCCTCCTACGAGCAGTACTTC
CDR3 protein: CASRGWTASYEQYF

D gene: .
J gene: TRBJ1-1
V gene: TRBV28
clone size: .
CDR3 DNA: TGTGCCAGCAGTTTGGGCGGACAGCCGAACACTGAAGCTTTCTTT
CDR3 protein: CASSLGGQPNTEAFF

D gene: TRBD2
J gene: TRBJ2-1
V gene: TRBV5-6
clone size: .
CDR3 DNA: TGTGCCAGCAGCAGGAGACTAGCGGGAATCAGTGAGCAGTTCTTC
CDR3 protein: CASSRRLAGISEQFF

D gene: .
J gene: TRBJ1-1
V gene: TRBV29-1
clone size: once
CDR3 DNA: TGCAGCGTTGTTAGAGGGGACCCCACTGAAGCTTTCTTT
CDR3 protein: CSVVRGDPTEAFF

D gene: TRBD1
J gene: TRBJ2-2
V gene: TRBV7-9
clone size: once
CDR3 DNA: TGTGCCAGCAGCCATAGGGACAGAATCACCGGGGAGCTGTTTTTT
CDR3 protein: CASSHRDRITGELFF

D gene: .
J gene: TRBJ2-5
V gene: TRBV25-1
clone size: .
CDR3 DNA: TGTGCCAGCGGGGAGACCCAGTACTTC
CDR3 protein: CASGETQYF

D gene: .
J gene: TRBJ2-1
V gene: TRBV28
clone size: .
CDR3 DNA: TGTGCCAGCAGTTTTTGGGCCTTGGGCACAACGTCCTCCTACAATGAGCAGTTCTTC
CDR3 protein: CASSFWALGTTSSYNEQFF